The text below deals with one TCR beta chain. Its antigen is not identified. Some clones are missing from TCRdb's copy, which holds only in-frame ones; the method was immunoSEQ multiplex PCR. The sample consists of about 2.2 million clones, roughly 93% of them appearing once. The data derive from a study of shared clonotypes between healthy human individuals. Germline CDR1 and CDR2: MRHNA and SNTAGT. Deletions cut 2 bases from V and 2 bases from J, with 4 bases between. The CDR3 contains 12 residues. Study observations and caveats: Among a few donors, approximately 5% of naive CD4 clonotypes were found in common.

CD45RO-negative, CCR7-selected cells formed the naive CD8 fraction, which excluded terminally differentiated effector memory CD45RA+ cells. The origin of this receptor is a man between 18 and 29 years old in good health. Some clones in this sample may be carry-over from other donors' samples. The chain has TRBV6-4 and TRBJ2-7, with unresolved D. The sequencing input was naive CD8+ T cells from PBMCs. CDR3 bases: TGTGCCAGCAGTGACACTGCCTACGAGCAGTACTTC. It yields the protein CASSDTAYEQYF.